A single sample gave rise to the 2 T cell receptor beta chains below, sequenced in a study of shared clonotypes between healthy human individuals. Produced via immunoSEQ multiplex PCR; TCRdb's table is partial and in-frame only. The sample yields approximately 590,000 clones, less than 97% seen once. As defined, naive CD8 cells were CD45RO-negative and positively selected for CCR7, with terminally differentiated effector memory CD45RA+ cells excluded. Sequences were obtained from naive CD8+ T cells sorted from blood. These receptors were obtained from a woman under 40 in good health.

This chain links TRBV28 with TRBJ2-2; possibly TRBD1 for D (5 bases). CDR3 length equals 16 residues. Between the trimmed V and J ends, which lost 2 bases and 4 bases, there was a span of 14 bases. Per the germline V gene, CDR1 is MDHEN and CDR2 is SYDVKM. Here the CDR3 reads CASSLKAPGFTGELFF. The CDR3 DNA is TGTGCCAGCAGTTTAAAGGCCCCAGGGTTCACCGGGGAGCTGTTTTTT.

This clone was recorded a few times. The same CDR3 is also encoded by other DNA sequences in this sample. The rearrangement links TRBV29-1 to TRBJ2-1; 10 nucleotides align to TRBD1. The CDR3 extends over 14 amino acids. Unmatched junction bases numbered 0, after V lost 1 base and J lost 3 bases. CDR1 and CDR2 (germline): SQVTM, ANQGSEA. The CDR3 loop reads CSVEGTGGYNEQFF. CDR3 sequence (DNA): TGCAGCGTTGAAGGGACAGGGGGCTACAATGAGCAGTTCTTC.